What follows are 5 T cell receptor beta chains derived from one specimen sequenced in a study of cytomegalovirus exposure and HLA in healthy donors. PCR involved 60 Vbeta and 13 Jbeta primers. Repertoires were generated with immunoSEQ multiplex PCR, while TCRdb's copy carries only in-frame clones and drops some. The data show roughly 93,000 clones, roughly 79% seen once. Sequencing input: PBMCs. All receptors derive from a man aged 30 to 39 in good health and CMV-seronegative.

The V and J genes are TRBV4-2 and TRBJ2-7, with TRBD1 identical over 9 bases. J lost 0 bases, V lost 1 base, and 4 bases had no gene match. Germline lookup yields CDR1 LGHNA and CDR2 YNFKEQ. This CDR3 spans 16 amino acids. The CDR3 protein is CASSQGQTGGSYEQYF. The CDR3 coding sequence is TGTGCCAGCAGCCAAGGCCAGACAGGGGGCTCCTACGAGCAGTACTTC.

This clone was counted only a few times. CDR3 region: CAGKAGRLDEAFF. The DNA for the CDR3 is TGTGCCGGCAAAGCGGGACGGCTTGATGAAGCTTTCTTT. The chain couples TRBV2 to TRBJ1-1, with D possibly being TRBD1 (5 bases). Per germline, CDR1 SNHLY and CDR2 FYNNEI. The CDR3 is 13 residues long. Trimming stripped 11 bases from V and 7 bases from J, with 20 bases between.

This clone came up a few times. This rearrangement joins TRBV29-1 to TRBJ2-7; D gene uncertain. The CDR3 is 12 residues long. From germline, CDR1 is SQVTM and CDR2 ANQGSEA. V was trimmed by 2 bases and J by 0 bases, leaving 5 bases between them. CDR3 amino acids: CSVEQDSYEQYF. The CDR3 DNA sequence: TGCAGCGTTGAACAGGACTCCTACGAGCAGTACTTC.

This sequence joins TRBV19 and TRBJ1-1; D ambiguous. Trimming stripped 4 bases from V and 0 bases from J, with 15 bases between. There are 16 residues in the CDR3. The germline V gene encodes CDR1 LNHDA and CDR2 SQIVND (reference sequence). CDR3 region: CASSSWSGVMNTEAFF. CDR3 DNA: TGTGCCAGTAGTAGTTGGTCCGGAGTAATGAACACTGAAGCTTTCTTT.

The V and J genes are TRBV7-9 and TRBJ2-1, with 10 nucleotides matching TRBD1. There are 13 residues in the CDR3. The germline V gene has CDR1 SEHNR and CDR2 FQNEAQ (reference sequence). The V segment lost 6 bases and the J segment 5 bases; nucleotides outside the gene matches: 1. Here the CDR3 DNA reads TGTGCCAGCAGGGACAGGGGGAACAATGAGCAGTTCTTC. Its protein product is CASRDRGNNEQFF.